The rows below give T cell receptor beta chains drawn from one sample of a study of cytomegalovirus exposure and HLA in healthy donors. TCRdb keeps only in-frame clones here, not all; method: immunoSEQ multiplex PCR. The repertoire holds about 110,000 clones, with around 85% as singletons. The sample taken for sequencing was PBMCs. Source of these receptors: a young woman in good health and CMV-seronegative. Each CDR3 is given without its conserved first and last residue. Fields, in order: V gene, J gene, CDR3 protein.

TRBV7-8	TRBJ2-7	ASSSPLGQGPWNEANEQY
TRBV5-6	TRBJ2-5	ASSLKGQGLWETQY
TRBV19	TRBJ1-5	ASSITGSAQH
TRBV6-4	TRBJ1-2	ASSDSRGQGTRYYGYT
TRBV6-1	TRBJ1-1	ASSTGLLNTEAF
TRBV6-1	TRBJ2-7	ASSEVSGSHYEQY
TRBV9	TRBJ1-2	ASSEGQSPNYGYT
TRBV2	TRBJ1-1	ASGGGLNTEAF
TRBV4-1	TRBJ2-7	ASSQPGTAGEQY
TRBV2	TRBJ2-1	ASSAVSSYNEQF